These 25 T cell receptor beta chains share one sample of origin, sequenced in a study of blood T cell repertoires in COVID-19. Using immunoSEQ multiplex PCR, the repertoire was profiled, and TCRdb retains in-frame clones only, with some absent. The sample records 40,000 to 45,000 clones, around nine tenths being singletons. The source material was peripheral blood. The receptors were gathered from a man aged 45 to 65 with COVID-19, enrolled during active disease.

The chain combines TRBV7-2 with TRBJ2-7; TRBD2 agrees at 8 bases. CDR3 size: 16 residues. CDR1 is SGHTA and CDR2 is FQGNSA in the germline V gene. V lost 4 bases, J lost 3 bases, and 11 bases stayed unmatched. The CDR3 coding sequence is TGTGCCAGCAGCTCCGATACCGGGACTAGATTCTACGAGCAGTACTTC. Translating gives CASSSDTGTRFYEQYF.

This chain connects TRBV19 to TRBJ1-1; D perhaps matches TRBD1 (5 bases). V was pared by 3 bases and J by 3 bases, with 14 bases between. CDR1 is LNHDA, CDR2 SQIVND, per germline (reference sequence). This CDR3 contains 15 residues. DNA for the CDR3: TGTGCCAGTAGTATCTTCGGGACTGGGGACACTGAAGCTTTCTTT. Translation gives CASSIFGTGDTEAFF.

This rearrangement joins TRBV29-1 to TRBJ2-7; tentatively, D is TRBD2 (5 bases). Germline lookup yields CDR1 SQVTM and CDR2 ANQGSEA. Trimming took 7 bases from V and 3 from J, leaving 16 bases between them. This CDR3 is built from 13 residues. CDR3 in DNA: TGCAGCGCACTAGAAGACATAAGCTACGAGCAGTACTTC. As protein: CSALEDISYEQYF.

Remarks on this clone: Other DNA sequences in this sample translate to the same CDR3. The chain recombines TRBV2 with TRBJ2-2; 10 nucleotides agree with TRBD2. Losses at the gene ends were 4 bases for V and 3 bases for J; bases not matched to a gene: 2. The CDR3 runs to 15 residues. The germline CDR1 and CDR2 sequences are SNHLY and FYNNEI. The CDR3 region is CASSVLAGDTGELFF. CDR3 DNA: TGTGCCAGCAGTGTTCTAGCGGGAGACACCGGGGAGCTGTTTTTT.

This rearrangement joins TRBV5-4 to TRBJ2-3, with a weak D call TRBD2 (5 bases). Trimming pared 3 bases from V and 4 bases from J, leaving 21 bases between. From germline, CDR1 is SGHNT and CDR2 YYREEE (reference sequence). The CDR3 loop spans 17 amino acids. CDR3 coding DNA: TGTGCCAGCAGCTCACGGACGGGAACTGCCGCCGCAGATACGCAGTATTTT. It translates to CASSSRTGTAAADTQYF.

The rearrangement uses TRBV28 and TRBJ2-1; 8 positions agree with TRBD1. J lost 5 bases, V lost 4 bases, and 10 bases had no gene match. CDR1 is MDHEN, CDR2 SYDVKM, per germline. This CDR3 has 16 residues. The CDR3 loop is CASSSSGQGFHNEQFF. The CDR3 coding sequence is TGTGCCAGCAGTTCCTCCGGACAGGGATTCCACAATGAGCAGTTCTTC.

The chain links TRBV5-1 to TRBJ2-1; 11 bases align to TRBD2. CDR1 SGHRS and CDR2 YFSETQ come from the germline V gene. The CDR3 totals 18 residues. V dropped 0 bases and J dropped 2; count of bases not matched to a gene: 7. CDR3 sequence (DNA): TGCGCCAGCAGCTTGGGACCGGGACTAGCGGCCCCCTACAATGAGCAGTTCTTC. This gives the protein CASSLGPGLAAPYNEQFF.

The chain employs TRBV12-5 and TRBJ2-5, with D possibly TRBD1 on 6 matching bases. Trimming took 2 bases from V and 5 from J, leaving 9 bases between them. The CDR3 consists of 13 residues. The V gene's germline CDR1 is LGHNT and CDR2 FRNRAP. The CDR3 region has the DNA TGTGCTAGTGGTTTGTCAGGGGCCGAGACCCAGTACTTC. Translation gives CASGLSGAETQYF. Complete variable domain (other parts from reference TRBV12-5 and TRBJ2-5): DARVTQTPRHKVTEMGQEVTMRCQPILGHNTVFWYRQTMMQGLELLAYFRNRAPLDDSGMPKDRFSAEMPDATLATLKIQPSEPRDSAVYFCASGLSGAETQYFGPGTRLLVL.

The chain combines TRBV7-9 with TRBJ2-2; D is perhaps TRBD2 (6 bases). Per germline, CDR1 SEHNR and CDR2 FQNEAQ (reference sequence). Trimming took off 5 bases at V and 5 bases at J, with 18 bases between the two ends. The CDR3 spans 16 residues. The CDR3 protein is CASSRSSGDLTGELFF. In DNA, the CDR3 is TGTGCCAGCAGCCGATCCTCGGGGGATTTGACCGGGGAGCTGTTTTTT.

V usage is TRBV7-8 and J usage is TRBJ2-1; possible D gene TRBD2, 6 bases. Germline CDR1 SGHVS, CDR2 FQNEAQ. This CDR3 is built from 17 residues. V lost 5 bases to trimming and J lost 2 bases, with 19 bases between them. CDR3 sequence (DNA): TGTGCCAGCAGCCGACTAGTCCTCTCCTCCACCTACAATGAGCAGTTCTTC. This codes for CASSRLVLSSTYNEQFF.

This rearrangement joins TRBV20-1 to TRBJ2-2; 8 nucleotides agree with TRBD2. The ends lost 3 bases at V and 0 bases at J; junction bases unmatched: 3. Germline V lookup: CDR1 DFQATT, CDR2 SNEGSKA (reference sequence). This CDR3 spans 15 amino acids. The CDR3 region is CSASQLAANTGELFF. The CDR3 region has the DNA TGCAGTGCTAGTCAACTAGCGGCGAACACCGGGGAGCTGTTTTTT.

This chain links TRBV7-2 with TRBJ1-5; D unresolved. The CDR3 consists of 13 residues. V lost 2 bases and J 4 bases, leaving 6 bases between the germline ends. CDR1 is SGHTA and CDR2 is FQGNSA in the germline V gene. The CDR3 protein is CASSLRGNQPQHF. The DNA of the CDR3 is TGTGCCAGCAGCTTACGGGGTAATCAGCCCCAGCATTTT.

The chain joins TRBV6-5 to TRBJ2-3; 11 bases fit TRBD1. There are 14 residues in the CDR3. CDR1 MNHEY and CDR2 SVGAGI come from the germline V gene. V lost 7 bases and J lost 4; bases outside the gene matches: 4. CDR3 sequence (DNA): TGTGCCAGCAAGGGACAGGGGGGGTCAGATACGCAGTATTTT. Protein sequence: CASKGQGGSDTQYF.

The rearrangement joins TRBV24-1 to TRBJ2-5, with TRBD1 matching 9 bases. CDR1 is KGHDR, CDR2 SFDVKD, per germline. This CDR3 has 15 amino acids. Trimming took 3 bases from V and 1 from J; bases not matched to a gene: 2. Here the CDR3 DNA reads TGTGCCACCAGTGATCCGACAGGGGGCCAAGAGACCCAGTACTTC. This translates into CATSDPTGGQETQYF.

The chain has TRBV6-5 and TRBJ1-1, with D possibly TRBD1 on 6 matching bases. Trimming took 2 bases from V and 5 from J, leaving 18 bases between them. The CDR3 is 16 amino acids. CDR1 and CDR2 from the germline V gene are MNHEY and SVGAGI. CDR3 sequence: CASSYDRGAGGTEAFF. The DNA of the CDR3 is TGTGCCAGCAGTTACGATCGGGGGGCCGGTGGGACTGAAGCTTTCTTT.

This clone was seen more than once but under ten times. The chain uses TRBV12-3 or TRBV12-4 and TRBJ2-1; 7 bases match TRBD2. V was clipped by 6 bases and J by 10 bases; unmatched bases: 6. CDR3 size: 12 residues. The CDR3 DNA is TGTGCCAGCAGGCAGGAACTAGCGGAGCAGTTCTTC. It yields the protein CASRQELAEQFF.

The V gene is TRBV28, the J gene TRBJ1-1; perhaps TRBD1 as D (6 bases). There are 14 residues in the CDR3. Germline V gene data show CDR1 as MDHEN and CDR2 as SYDVKM. V lost 6 bases to trimming and J lost 1 base, with 12 bases between them. The CDR3: CASRLGQQNTEAFF. CDR3 DNA sequence: TGTGCCAGCAGGTTGGGACAACAGAACACTGAAGCTTTCTTT.

The rearrangement links TRBV7-3 to TRBJ2-5; 7 nucleotides agree with TRBD1. Germline V CDR1 and CDR2: SGHTA, FQGTGA. Unmatched junction bases numbered 2, after V lost 1 base and J lost 0 bases. The CDR3 extends over 15 amino acids. CDR3 sequence reads: CASSLMGTDQETQYF. For the CDR3, the DNA is TGTGCCAGCAGCTTAATGGGGACAGACCAAGAGACCCAGTACTTC.

This chain joins TRBV5-1 and TRBJ2-1; tentative D call: TRBD1 (5 bases). CDR1 and CDR2 from the germline V gene are SGHRS and YFSETQ. Between the trimmed V and J ends, which lost 4 bases and 5 bases, there was a span of 13 bases. The CDR3 is made up of 14 amino acids. CDR3 in amino acids: CASSAWGPHNEQFF. In nucleotides, the CDR3 is TGCGCCAGCAGCGCTTGGGGCCCACACAATGAGCAGTTCTTC.

The CDR3: CASSERAVGEQFF. The CDR3 DNA sequence: TGTGCCAGCAGTGAGAGGGCGGTGGGCGAGCAGTTCTTC. The rearrangement links TRBV6-4 to TRBJ2-1; D is perhaps TRBD2 (5 bases). The CDR3 sequence is 13 residues long. CDR1 is MRHNA, CDR2 SNTAGT, per germline. V was trimmed by 3 bases and J by 10 bases, leaving 13 bases between them.

The chain recombines TRBV6-5 with TRBJ2-7; 9 bases map to TRBD1. This CDR3 has 13 amino acids. Germline trimming cut 5 bases from V and 9 bases from J; bases unmatched to any gene: 8. The V gene's germline CDR1 is MNHEY and CDR2 SVGAGI. CDR3 in amino acids: CASSPGQGTGQYF. CDR3 coding DNA: TGTGCCAGCAGTCCGGGACAGGGAACGGGGCAGTACTTC.

The V and J genes are TRBV2 and TRBJ2-1, with D maybe TRBD2 (6 bases). This CDR3 comprises 12 residues. Trimming shortened V by 3 bases and J by 12 bases, and 12 bases separated the two germline ends. Germline CDR1 and CDR2: SNHLY and FYNNEI. The DNA of the CDR3 is TGTGCCAGCAGTGAGGGCCCCGGGGGGCAGTTCTTC. Residues: CASSEGPGGQFF.

CDR3 sequence: CASSSPSRSPLHF. CDR3 in DNA: TGTGCCAGCAGCTCCCCCAGTCGATCACCCCTCCACTTT. The chain has TRBV7-9 and TRBJ1-6; D call uncertain. The V gene lost 4 bases and the J gene lost 10 bases, with 11 bases spanning the gap. Germline assignment: CDR1 SEHNR and CDR2 FQNEAQ (reference sequence). The CDR3 is made up of 13 amino acids. Supplemented by reference TRBV7-9 and TRBJ1-6, the full variable domain reads DTGVSQNPRHKITKRGQNVTFRCDPISEHNRLYWYRQTLGQGPEFLTYFQNEAQLEKSRLLSDRFSAERPKGSFSTLEIQRTEQGDSAMYLCASSSPSRSPLHFGNGTRLTVT.

The CDR3 coding sequence is TGTGCCAGCAGTTACGACGACAGGACGGGCCAGCCCCAGCATTTT. This translates into CASSYDDRTGQPQHF. The chain combines TRBV6-5 with TRBJ1-5, with a tentative D call TRBD1 (6 bases). Trimming took off 2 bases at V and 7 bases at J, with 15 bases between the two ends. The CDR3 is 15 amino acids. The germline CDR1 and CDR2 sequences are MNHEY and SVGAGI.

This chain joins TRBV2 and TRBJ1-1; TRBD1 is a possible D gene (5 bases). Germline V gives CDR1 SNHLY, CDR2 FYNNEI. Trimming took off 6 bases at V and 2 bases at J, with 10 bases between the two ends. This CDR3 spans 13 amino acids. This chain's CDR3 is CASSTGGNTEAFF. The CDR3 nucleotides read TGTGCCAGCAGCACCGGGGGTAACACTGAAGCTTTCTTT. Full variable domain (missing parts from reference TRBV2 and TRBJ1-1): EPEVTQTPSHQVTQMGQEVILRCVPISNHLYFYWYRQILGQKVEFLVSFYNNEISEKSEIFDDQFSVERPDGSNFTLKIRSTKLEDSAMYFCASSTGGNTEAFFGQGTRLTVV.